What follows are 16 T cell receptor beta chains derived from one specimen sequenced in a study of graft-versus-host responses after intestinal transplantation. Data came from immunoSEQ multiplex PCR; TCRdb stores just in-frame clones and leaves some out. The data hold some 19,000 clones, with roughly a third observed a single time. The sample was alloreactive CD4+ T cells from a mixed lymphocyte reaction culture, taken before transplantation. Regarding subset: CFSE-low proliferating T cells sorted from roughly 6-day pre-transplant mixed lymphocyte reaction (GvH or HvG direction). The receptor set was obtained from a human patient who was an organ donor for intestinal transplantation.

The V gene is TRBV5-6, the J gene TRBJ2-3, with D uncertain. There are 14 residues in the CDR3. Per germline, CDR1 SGHDT and CDR2 YYEEEE. Deletions cut 2 bases from V and 2 bases from J, with 9 bases between. CDR3 sequence reads: CASSFAVITDTQYF. CDR3 bases: TGTGCCAGCAGCTTTGCAGTGATCACAGATACGCAGTATTTT.

In its sample, this clone was seen a few times. This chain connects TRBV5-7 to TRBJ2-5; tentative D call: TRBD2 (6 bases). TRBV5-7 is filed as an ORF, its function uncertain. The CDR3 totals 14 residues. The V and J ends lost 3 bases and 4 bases respectively, with 13 bases between them. This chain's CDR3 is CASSSVGSTETQYF. CDR3 in DNA: TGTGCCAGCAGCTCGGTCGGGAGTACAGAGACCCAGTACTTC.

The chain uses TRBV23-1 and TRBJ1-1; the D is unclear. TRBV23-1 qualifies as an ORF whose function is uncertain. V was trimmed by 10 bases and J by 5 bases, leaving 8 bases between them. The CDR3 is made up of 10 amino acids. CDR3 loop: CATQLTEAFF. The CDR3, as DNA: TGCGCCACCCAGCTGACTGAAGCTTTCTTT.

This chain uses TRBV9 with TRBJ1-6; D might be TRBD1 (5 bases). V lost 4 bases to trimming and J lost 9 bases, with 17 bases between them. This CDR3 contains 15 residues. Germline lookup yields CDR1 SGDLS and CDR2 YYNGEE. This CDR3 reads CASSPNGGFVSPLHF. As DNA, the CDR3 is TGTGCCAGCAGCCCTAATGGGGGGTTCGTTTCACCCCTCCACTTT.

This clone was recorded a few times. The genes are TRBV4-2 and TRBJ2-2; the match to TRBD1 covers 10 bases. CDR1 is LGHNA, CDR2 YNFKEQ, per germline. CDR3 length equals 17 residues. After removal of 2 bases from V and 3 bases from J, the junction contained 6 bases not matched to a gene. For the CDR3, the DNA is TGTGCCAGCAGCCAACATGACAGGGGGCCCGACACCGGGGAGCTGTTTTTT. Translated: CASSQHDRGPDTGELFF.

This clone was seen only a few times. The chain employs TRBV5-1 and TRBJ2-1, with a tentative D call TRBD1 (6 bases). The germline V and J ends were trimmed by 4 bases and 0 bases, with 11 bases remaining between them. Germline-derived CDR1 and CDR2 are SGHRS and YFSETQ. There are 15 residues in the CDR3. As DNA, the CDR3 is TGCGCCAGCAGCGGGGGCGCAGCCTCCTACAATGAGCAGTTCTTC. Translation: CASSGGAASYNEQFF. The entire variable domain, with the rest obtained from reference TRBV5-1 and TRBJ2-1, is as follows: KAGVTQTPRYLIKTRGQQVTLSCSPISGHRSVSWYQQTPGQGLQFLFEYFSETQRNKGNFPGRFSGRQFSNSRSEMNVSTLELGDSALYLCASSGGAASYNEQFFGPGTRLTVL.

This clone was counted only a few times. As DNA, the CDR3 is TGTGCCAGCAGCCTTTGGGACAGGGTGGAATATGGCTACACCTTC. It encodes CASSLWDRVEYGYTF. The V gene is TRBV7-2, the J gene TRBJ1-2; 9 positions agree with TRBD1. The CDR3 totals 15 residues. Losses at the gene ends were 5 bases for V and 5 bases for J; bases not matched to a gene: 9. Germline-derived CDR1 and CDR2 are SGHTA and FQGNSA.

This chain connects TRBV19 to TRBJ1-2, with D possibly matching TRBD1 (6 bases). Germline V gene data show CDR1 as LNHDA and CDR2 as SQIVND (reference sequence). The CDR3 consists of 16 residues. The V end lost 4 bases, the J end lost 4 bases, and 19 bases lay between the germline ends. CDR3 DNA: TGTGCCAGTAGTAGTGAATGGGGCAGGGGATCCTATGGCTACACCTTC. Translating it yields CASSSEWGRGSYGYTF.

By share, this clone ranks as medium-sized. In DNA form, the CDR3 reads TGTGCCAGCAGTTCCGGACAGGATGAAAAACTGTTTTTT. Amino acids: CASSSGQDEKLFF. The chain employs TRBV27 and TRBJ1-4, with 7 nucleotides matching TRBD1. CDR3 size: 13 residues. Germline CDR1 is MNHEY and CDR2 is SMNVEV (reference sequence). The V and J ends lost 4 bases and 6 bases, in that order; junction bases with no gene match: 2. The whole variable domain, filled in from reference TRBV27 and TRBJ1-4, reads EAQVTQNPRYLITVTGKKLTVTCSQNMNHEYMSWYRQDPGLGLRQIYYSMNVEVTDKGDVPEGYKVSRKEKRNFPLILESPSPNQTSLYFCASSSGQDEKLFFGSGTQLSVL.

The V call is TRBV28, the J call TRBJ1-1; TRBD1 might be the D (6 bases). Germline V lookup: CDR1 MDHEN, CDR2 SYDVKM. This CDR3 is built from 13 residues. V lost 7 bases and J lost 10, with 19 bases in between. The CDR3 spells CASIKGGDLGAFF. The CDR3 DNA follows: TGTGCCAGCATTAAGGGGGGGGACTTGGGAGCTTTCTTT.

This clone was seen ten or more times. The chain is built from TRBV5-1 and TRBJ1-2; the match to TRBD1 covers 8 bases. The CDR3 spans 14 residues. Trimming at V came to 0 bases and at J to 8 bases, leaving 6 bases not matched to a gene. Germline CDR1 is SGHRS and CDR2 is YFSETQ. This CDR3 reads CASSLGQGQGGYTF. The DNA of the CDR3 is TGCGCCAGCAGCTTGGGACAGGGGCAGGGGGGCTACACCTTC.

The chain combines TRBV7-8 with TRBJ2-7; D is ambiguous. Germline V CDR1 and CDR2: SGHVS, FQNEAQ. The V and J ends lost 5 bases and 5 bases respectively, with 13 bases between them. The CDR3 consists of 13 residues. CDR3 protein: CASSPATYHEQYF. Written as DNA, the CDR3 is TGTGCCAGCAGCCCTGCTACTTACCACGAGCAGTACTTC.

The rearrangement uses TRBV7-9 and TRBJ2-3; D remains unclear. CDR1 SEHNR and CDR2 FQNEAQ come from the germline V gene (reference sequence). V lost 1 base to trimming and J lost 4 bases, with 9 bases between them. This CDR3 spans 14 amino acids. The CDR3 reads CASSLGYGPDTQYF. The CDR3 DNA is TGTGCCAGCAGCTTAGGATACGGGCCAGATACGCAGTATTTT.

This clone showed up just a few times. The genes are TRBV9 and TRBJ2-1, with TRBD2 as a possible D gene (6 bases). V gave up 6 bases and J gave up 0 bases, with 16 bases separating them. Germline V lookup: CDR1 SGDLS, CDR2 YYNGEE. CDR3 length equals 16 residues. CDR3: CASTPGRGSSYNEQFF. For the CDR3, the DNA is TGTGCCAGCACCCCTGGGCGGGGAAGCTCCTACAATGAGCAGTTCTTC. Filled out from reference TRBV9 and TRBJ2-1, the complete variable domain reads DSGVTQTPKHLITATGQRVTLRCSPRSGDLSVYWYQQSLDQGLQFLIQYYNGEERAKGNILERFSAQQFPDLHSELNLSSLELGDSALYFCASTPGRGSSYNEQFFGPGTRLTVL.

As for this clone: A junction boundary mismatches the germline segment, possibly from a read error. This chain uses TRBV5-1 with TRBJ2-1; 10 bases fit TRBD2. The CDR3 runs 16 residues. The germline gives CDR1 SGHRS, CDR2 YFSETQ. The CDR3 sequence is CASSLGASGSTNERFF. For the CDR3, the DNA is TGCGCCAGCAGCTTGGGTGCTAGCGGGAGTACTAATGAGCGGTTCTTC.

The table lists this clone with a few counts. V gene TRBV5-6 combines with J gene TRBJ1-1; unclear D gene. Trimming removed 3 bases at V and 5 bases at J, with 8 bases between. CDR1 is SGHDT, CDR2 YYEEEE, per germline. This CDR3 has 12 residues. CDR3 DNA: TGTGCCAGCAGCTGGACGTATACTGAAGCTTTCTTT. This encodes CASSWTYTEAFF.